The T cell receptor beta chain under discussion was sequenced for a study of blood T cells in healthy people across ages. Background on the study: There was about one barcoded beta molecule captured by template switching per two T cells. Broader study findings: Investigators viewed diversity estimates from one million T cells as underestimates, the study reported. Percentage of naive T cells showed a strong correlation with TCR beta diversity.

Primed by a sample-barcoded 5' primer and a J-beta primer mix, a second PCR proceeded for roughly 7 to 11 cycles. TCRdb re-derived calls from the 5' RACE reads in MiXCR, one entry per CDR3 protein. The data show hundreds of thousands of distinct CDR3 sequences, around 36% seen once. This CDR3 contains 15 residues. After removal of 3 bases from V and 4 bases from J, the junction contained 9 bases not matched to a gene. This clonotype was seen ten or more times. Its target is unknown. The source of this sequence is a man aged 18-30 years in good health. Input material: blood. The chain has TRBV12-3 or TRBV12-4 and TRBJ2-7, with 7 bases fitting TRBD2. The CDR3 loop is CASSLASGTEYEQYF. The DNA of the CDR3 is TGTGCCAGCAGTTTGGCTAGCGGTACGGAGTACGAGCAGTACTTC.